This is a list of T cell receptor beta chains from one sample in a study of blood T cell repertoires in COVID-19. Some clones are missing from TCRdb's copy, which holds only in-frame ones; the method was immunoSEQ multiplex PCR. In the table there are 150,000 or so clones, roughly nine tenths of which are singletons. The sample was peripheral blood. These receptors all come from a middle-aged woman with acute or convalescent COVID-19. CDR3s include the opening cysteine and the closing phenylalanine or tryptophan. The D gene is left open where the match is weak. Clone size is stated in some rows and not others, as once, few, many or a class when expanded.

V gene: TRBV11-3
clone size: .
D gene: TRBD1
J gene: TRBJ1-5
CDR3 protein: CASSFTQGGYSNQPQHF
CDR3 DNA: TGTGCCAGCAGTTTTACGCAGGGGGGCTATAGCAATCAGCCCCAGCATTTT

V gene: TRBV27
clone size: .
D gene: TRBD1
J gene: TRBJ1-6
CDR3 protein: CASSSAGTGVSPLHF
CDR3 DNA: TGTGCCAGCAGTTCTGCCGGGACAGGGGTTTCACCCCTCCACTTT

V gene: TRBV7-9
clone size: .
D gene: .
J gene: TRBJ2-2
CDR3 protein: CASRRDREHGELFF
CDR3 DNA: TGTGCCAGCAGACGCGATCGGGAGCACGGGGAGCTGTTTTTT

V gene: TRBV4-2
clone size: few
D gene: .
J gene: TRBJ1-1
CDR3 protein: CASSQEFDSMNTEAFF
CDR3 DNA: TGTGCCAGCAGCCAAGAATTCGACAGCATGAACACTGAAGCTTTCTTT

V gene: TRBV7-6
clone size: once
D gene: .
J gene: TRBJ2-3
CDR3 protein: CASTPGRVSEVSDTQYF
CDR3 DNA: TGTGCCAGCACCCCGGGAAGGGTTAGCGAGGTTTCAGATACGCAGTATTTT

V gene: TRBV3-1/TRBV3-2
clone size: .
D gene: .
J gene: TRBJ2-7
CDR3 protein: CASSQVFQGTYEQYF
CDR3 DNA: TGTGCCAGCAGCCAAGTTTTCCAGGGAACCTACGAGCAGTACTTC

V gene: TRBV9
clone size: .
D gene: TRBD2
J gene: TRBJ2-7
CDR3 protein: CASSVDFETSGSYYEQYF
CDR3 DNA: TGTGCCAGCAGCGTAGATTTTGAGACTAGCGGGAGTTACTACGAGCAGTACTTC

V gene: TRBV6-1
clone size: .
D gene: .
J gene: TRBJ1-1
CDR3 protein: CASSEKWTEEAFF
CDR3 DNA: TGTGCCAGCAGTGAAAAATGGACAGAAGAAGCTTTCTTT

V gene: TRBV5-1
clone size: .
D gene: .
J gene: TRBJ1-2
CDR3 protein: CASSLAANYGYTF
CDR3 DNA: TGCGCCAGCAGCTTGGCAGCTAACTATGGCTACACCTTC

V gene: TRBV3-1/TRBV3-2
clone size: .
D gene: .
J gene: TRBJ1-6
CDR3 protein: CASSQVRVGAYNSPLHF
CDR3 DNA: TGTGCCAGCAGCCAAGTAAGGGTTGGGGCATATAATTCACCCCTCCACTTT

V gene: TRBV15
clone size: .
D gene: .
J gene: TRBJ1-1
CDR3 protein: CATSRDRANTEAFF
CDR3 DNA: TGTGCCACCAGCAGAGATAGAGCGAACACTGAAGCTTTCTTT

V gene: TRBV18
clone size: .
D gene: .
J gene: TRBJ1-3
CDR3 protein: CASSRDTNSGNTIYF
CDR3 DNA: TGTGCCAGCTCCCGGGACACTAACTCTGGAAACACCATATATTTT

V gene: TRBV6-1
clone size: .
D gene: .
J gene: TRBJ2-5
CDR3 protein: CASRKDPSKETQYF
CDR3 DNA: TGTGCCAGCAGGAAAGATCCTAGCAAGGAGACCCAGTACTTC

V gene: TRBV5-6
clone size: .
D gene: TRBD2
J gene: TRBJ2-1
CDR3 protein: CASSLTSGSDSYNEQFF
CDR3 DNA: TGTGCCAGCAGCCTGACTAGCGGGAGTGACTCCTACAATGAGCAGTTCTTC

V gene: TRBV3-1/TRBV3-2
clone size: .
D gene: .
J gene: TRBJ2-2
CDR3 protein: CASSQEWGANTGELFF
CDR3 DNA: TGTGCCAGCAGCCAAGAATGGGGGGCGAACACCGGGGAGCTGTTTTTT

V gene: TRBV24-1
clone size: .
D gene: TRBD2
J gene: TRBJ2-1
CDR3 protein: CATSDREDYNEQFF
CDR3 DNA: TGTGCCACCAGTGACCGGGAGGACTACAATGAGCAGTTCTTC

V gene: TRBV28
clone size: once
D gene: .
J gene: TRBJ2-7
CDR3 protein: CASSTGIEGYEQYF
CDR3 DNA: TGTGCCAGCAGCACGGGGATTGAGGGATACGAGCAGTACTTC

V gene: TRBV18
clone size: .
D gene: .
J gene: TRBJ1-1
CDR3 protein: CASSPRTMNTEAFF
CDR3 DNA: TGTGCCAGCTCACCAAGGACAATGAACACTGAAGCTTTCTTT

V gene: TRBV7-2
clone size: .
D gene: .
J gene: TRBJ2-7
CDR3 protein: CASSFGGEQYF
CDR3 DNA: TGTGCCAGCAGCTTCGGAGGAGAGCAGTACTTC

V gene: TRBV11-2
clone size: .
D gene: .
J gene: TRBJ1-2
CDR3 protein: CASRRAADYGYTF
CDR3 DNA: TGTGCCAGCAGGCGGGCCGCCGACTATGGCTACACCTTC

V gene: TRBV5-1
clone size: .
D gene: TRBD1
J gene: TRBJ2-4
CDR3 protein: CASSLATDRSDIQYF
CDR3 DNA: TGCGCCAGCAGCTTGGCGACGGACAGGTCTGACATTCAGTACTTC

V gene: TRBV5-1
clone size: .
D gene: .
J gene: TRBJ2-2
CDR3 protein: CASSPQVSGTGELFF
CDR3 DNA: TGCGCCAGCAGCCCCCAGGTATCAGGAACCGGGGAGCTGTTTTTT

V gene: TRBV5-1
clone size: once
D gene: .
J gene: TRBJ1-4
CDR3 protein: CASSLAGREDEKLFF
CDR3 DNA: TGCGCCAGCAGCTTGGCGGGCAGGGAGGATGAAAAACTGTTTTTT

V gene: TRBV2
clone size: .
D gene: .
J gene: TRBJ2-1
CDR3 protein: CASSYTGIEQFF
CDR3 DNA: TGTGCCAGCAGTTACACAGGGATCGAGCAGTTCTTC

V gene: TRBV19
clone size: .
D gene: TRBD1
J gene: TRBJ2-1
CDR3 protein: CASSIGTGGVSYNEQFF
CDR3 DNA: TGTGCCAGTAGTATAGGGACAGGGGGAGTTTCCTACAATGAGCAGTTCTTC

V gene: TRBV24-1
clone size: .
D gene: TRBD1
J gene: TRBJ1-2
CDR3 protein: CATSESTTGLYGYTF
CDR3 DNA: TGTGCCACCAGTGAATCGACGACAGGGCTTTATGGCTACACCTTC

V gene: TRBV18
clone size: once
D gene: .
J gene: TRBJ2-7
CDR3 protein: CASSPGGQSSYEQYF
CDR3 DNA: TGTGCCAGCTCACCTGGCGGCCAAAGCTCCTACGAGCAGTACTTC

V gene: TRBV7-8
clone size: .
D gene: .
J gene: TRBJ2-2
CDR3 protein: CASSLYRENTGELFF
CDR3 DNA: TGTGCCAGCAGCTTGTACAGGGAGAACACCGGGGAGCTGTTTTTT